The rows below give T cell receptor beta chains drawn from one sample of a study of HIV-infected patients and healthy controls. TCRdb independently ran MiXCR on the 5' RACE reads; one entry per CDR3 protein. The table has tens of thousands of distinct CDR3 sequences, 15% to 20% seen once. The sample comprised CD4+ T cells from blood. All receptors come from a human donor in good health. Both conserved end residues are part of each CDR3. D genes are given only for firm matches. A clone size is listed for some rows: how often the clone was seen (once, few, many), or a class if it is expanded.

D	size	J	V	DNA	CDR3
-	few	TRBJ2-3	TRBV7-9	TGTGCCAGCAGCAAACGTATTTCTAGCACAGATACGCAGTATTTT	CASSKRISSTDTQYF
-	-	TRBJ1-5	TRBV30	TGTGCCTGGAGTGGAAGGACGGGAAGCAATCAGCCCCAGCATTTT	CAWSGRTGSNQPQHF
-	few	TRBJ2-3	TRBV24-1	TGTGCCACCAGTGACCCCGGAGGACCACGCAGCACAGATACGCAGTATTTT	CATSDPGGPRSTDTQYF
-	few	TRBJ1-2	TRBV3-1	TGTGCCAGCAGCCAAGATGGGGGGTATGGCTACACCTTC	CASSQDGGYGYTF
TRBD2	-	TRBJ2-2	TRBV19	TGTGCCACCACCCCCAAAAAGGGACTAGCGGGGACCGGGGAGCTGTTTTTT	CATTPKKGLAGTGELFF
-	-	TRBJ1-4	TRBV12-3/TRBV12-4	TGTGCCAGCAGTTCGTATCTGGGTGAAAAACTGTTTTTT	CASSSYLGEKLFF
-	-	TRBJ1-2	TRBV6-5	TGTGCCAGCAGCCTGAACAGGGTCAACACCTTC	CASSLNRVNTF
TRBD1	-	TRBJ1-2	TRBV5-6	TGTGCCAGCAGCTTGGTCGTAGGGACAGGGGGCGGTGGCTACACCTTC	CASSLVVGTGGGGYTF
-	few	TRBJ2-1	TRBV5-6	TGTGCCAGCTCGACCCCCAGGAGCTCCTACAATGAGCAGTTCTTC	CASSTPRSSYNEQFF
-	-	TRBJ1-1	TRBV18	TGTGCCAGCTCACCAATTTTGGACATTTTGAACACTGAAGCTTTCTTT	CASSPILDILNTEAFF
-	medium-sized	TRBJ2-4	TRBV3-1	TGTGCCAGCAGCCAGGCAGAAAACATTCAGTACTTC	CASSQAENIQYF
TRBD1	few	TRBJ1-4	TRBV19	TGTGCCAGTCGGAAGGGGACAGGGCATGAAAAACTGTTTTTT	CASRKGTGHEKLFF
-	few	TRBJ1-2	TRBV29-1	TGCAGCGTTGAACCGGATTCGGCCTATGGCTACACCTTC	CSVEPDSAYGYTF
TRBD1	few	TRBJ2-7	TRBV27	TGTGCCAGCAGTCGGACAGGGGGCTTCGAGCAGTACTTC	CASSRTGGFEQYF
TRBD1	few	TRBJ1-5	TRBV2	TGTGCCAGCAGTGGATGGGAGGGACAGGGACGCAATCAGCCCCAGCATTTT	CASSGWEGQGRNQPQHF
-	many	TRBJ2-5	TRBV6-2/TRBV6-3	TGTGCCAGCAGTTCCCAAGGGACCCAGTACTTC	CASSSQGTQYF
-	many	TRBJ1-6	TRBV7-9	TGTGCCAGCAGCTTGAACCTAAATGGAGGCTCACCCCTCCACTTT	CASSLNLNGGSPLHF
-	many	TRBJ2-3	TRBV7-2	TGTGCCAGCAGTGGCAGCCGGGATACGCAGTATTTT	CASSGSRDTQYF
TRBD1	-	TRBJ1-6	TRBV12-3/TRBV12-4	TGTGCCAGCGGTGGACAGGGGAATTTGTCACCCCTCCACTTT	CASGGQGNLSPLHF
TRBD2	-	TRBJ2-2	TRBV2	TGTGCCAGCAGTGGGAGATTAAGACTAGCGGGAGACTCCGGGGAGCTGTTTTTT	CASSGRLRLAGDSGELFF
TRBD1	few	TRBJ2-3	TRBV5-4	TGTGCCAGCAGTACCGGGACAGGTCGAACGCAGTATTTT	CASSTGTGRTQYF
TRBD2	-	TRBJ2-7	TRBV6-5	TGTGCCAGCAGGGGACTAGCGGGAGGGCTCTCGAGCTCCTACGAGCAGTACTTC	CASRGLAGGLSSSYEQYF
TRBD1	many	TRBJ2-1	TRBV5-5	TGTGCCAGCAGCCCGACAGGGAGAACCTACAATGAGCAGTTCTTC	CASSPTGRTYNEQFF
TRBD2	-	TRBJ2-5	TRBV6-6	TGTGCCAGCAGTTACCCCACTAGCGGGGAAGAGACCCAGTACTTC	CASSYPTSGEETQYF
-	many	TRBJ2-4	TRBV2	TGTGCCAGCAGTGACGGAGAAGCCAAAAACATTCAGTACTTC	CASSDGEAKNIQYF